The clone carrying this T cell receptor (beta chain) occurred once. The data stem from a study of blood T cell repertoires in COVID-19. Profiled with immunoSEQ multiplex PCR; TCRdb holds only in-frame clones, not every one. The repertoire has a few hundred thousand clones, 80% to 90% of them found once; the top ten carry 3.8%. The CDR3 is 13 amino acids. The V and J ends lost 1 base and 4 bases respectively, with 8 bases between them. Germline V gene data show CDR1 as LNHDA and CDR2 as SQIVND (reference sequence). This sequence joins TRBV19 and TRBJ2-7; D is unresolved. This TCR was recovered from a woman in her thirties or forties with acute COVID-19. The sample taken for sequencing was PBMCs or T cells enriched from blood (not recorded which). DNA of the CDR3: TGTGCCAGTAGTATAGGGCCCGAATACGAGCAGTACTTC. Its translation is CASSIGPEYEQYF.